The sequence of this TCR beta chain was determined in a study of OX40 agonist ivuxolimab in advanced cancers. In the study overall: Ivuxolimab, an agonist antibody against OX40 (CD134), was given to patients. At roughly 80% male, the cohort had a mean age of around 56 years, ranging from about 20 to 79. General study points: Clones of CD4+ and CD8+ blood T cells grew by week 6 at doses of 0.1 to 3.0 mg/kg.

Germline values: CDR1 MNHEY, CDR2 SVGAGI. The CDR3 spans 14 residues. Unmatched junction bases numbered 7, after V lost 5 bases and J lost 10 bases. Drawing of blood for sampling happened at baseline, at cycle 4 day 1, and at cycle 7 day 1. Here immunoSEQ multiplex PCR was the method, and the copy in TCRdb shows in-frame clones only, minus some. The sample has 65,000 to 75,000 clones, approximately 90% seen once. With regard to this clone: Its matching antigen is unknown.

The sequenced sample was CD4+ or CD8+ T cells sorted from blood, obtained in a trial of the OX40 agonist ivuxolimab. The clonotype was recovered from an adult with an advanced solid tumor such as melanoma, head and neck, liver or kidney cancer. V is TRBV6-5 and J is TRBJ1-6; 8 bases match TRBD1. Here the CDR3 reads CASSQQGVGSPLHF. The CDR3 coding sequence is TGTGCCAGCAGTCAACAGGGGGTGGGATCACCCCTCCACTTT.